The 18 T cell receptor beta chains in this list originate from one sample, sequenced in a study of T cell responses to AZD1222 COVID-19 vaccine. The table came from immunoSEQ multiplex PCR; TCRdb's copy has only in-frame clones and leaves some out. The sample carries some 72,000 clones, about 92% recorded once. The sample in question was peripheral blood, obtained on day 0 of MenACWY control vaccination. The receptor set was obtained from an adult in good health.

This chain connects TRBV15 to TRBJ1-4, with a weak D call TRBD1 (6 bases). The CDR3 extends over 15 amino acids. Germline-derived CDR1 and CDR2 are LNHNV and YYDKDF (reference sequence). Deletions cut 1 base from V and 0 bases from J, with 6 bases between. The CDR3 region is CATSRGQATNEKLFF. DNA for the CDR3: TGTGCCACCAGCAGAGGACAGGCAACTAATGAAAAACTGTTTTTT.

V gene TRBV6-5 combines with J gene TRBJ2-1; TRBD2 agrees at 7 bases. Germline V gene data show CDR1 as MNHEY and CDR2 as SVGAGI. Trimming took 5 bases from V and 12 from J; bases not matched to a gene: 7. This CDR3 is built from 12 residues. CDR3 residues: CASSLPPGGQFF. As DNA, the CDR3 is TGTGCCAGCAGTCTCCCCCCGGGGGGGCAGTTCTTC.

The rearrangement joins TRBV11-2 to TRBJ1-1, with a possible D match to TRBD1 (5 bases). Between the trimmed V and J ends, which lost 3 bases and 4 bases, there was a span of 9 bases. CDR3 length equals 13 residues. Germline V gene data show CDR1 as SGHAT and CDR2 as FQNNGV. In nucleotides, the CDR3 is TGTGCCAGCAGCTTCATGGGGGGCACTGAAGCTTTCTTT. Protein product: CASSFMGGTEAFF.

The chain carries TRBV5-1 and TRBJ2-5; 8 bases agree with TRBD2. The germline V gene encodes CDR1 SGHRS and CDR2 YFSETQ. The ends lost 0 bases at V and 3 bases at J; junction bases unmatched: 13. This CDR3 has 18 amino acids. The CDR3 bases are TGCGCCAGCAGCTTGGCCCACGTAGGGCGGGGGGCGGAAGAGACCCAGTACTTC. This translates into CASSLAHVGRGAEETQYF.

This chain joins TRBV29-1 and TRBJ2-7; a possible D gene is TRBD1 (5 bases). The CDR3 sequence is 11 residues long. The germline V gene encodes CDR1 SQVTM and CDR2 ANQGSEA. V was clipped by 7 bases and J by 4 bases, with 11 bases between them. CDR3 coding DNA: TGCAGCGCAGGGAAGGGGTACGAGCAGTACTTC. Translating it yields CSAGKGYEQYF.

The chain links TRBV28 to TRBJ1-5; D is undetermined. This CDR3 is 14 amino acids long. The V and J ends lost 6 bases and 2 bases respectively, with 11 bases between them. Germline CDR1 MDHEN, CDR2 SYDVKM. The CDR3 region is CASSLPLRNQPQHF. The CDR3 nucleotides are TGTGCCAGCAGCCTCCCCCTCCGCAATCAGCCCCAGCATTTT.

V and J are TRBV30 and TRBJ1-4; TRBD1 matches at 9 bases. V shed 4 bases and J 4 bases; nucleotides not matched to a gene: 7. The CDR3 sequence is 15 residues long. The germline V gene encodes CDR1 GTSNPN and CDR2 SVGIG (reference sequence). This CDR3 is CAWTTGTGLNEKLFF. DNA for the CDR3: TGTGCCTGGACCACCGGGACAGGGCTTAATGAAAAACTGTTTTTT.

This clone came up a few times. The genes are TRBV19 and TRBJ1-5; no clear D. V lost 3 bases, J lost 4 bases, and 13 bases lay in between. The CDR3 spans 15 residues. Germline assignment: CDR1 LNHDA and CDR2 SQIVND (reference sequence). In nucleotides, the CDR3 is TGTGCCAGTAGTATTGAGGTGCGCCGAAATCAGCCCCAGCATTTT. Amino acid sequence: CASSIEVRRNQPQHF.

The chain combines TRBV3-1 (or the pseudogene TRBV3-2) with TRBJ2-5; D gene ambiguous. The CDR3 has 13 amino acids. Germline lookup yields CDR1 LGHDT and CDR2 YNNKEL (reference sequence). V was pared by 0 bases and J by 4 bases, with 6 bases between. CDR3 coding DNA: TGTGCCAGCAGCCAAGACAGAGCAGAGACCCAGTACTTC. Protein product: CASSQDRAETQYF.

The V and J genes are TRBV30 and TRBJ1-5; no clear D gene. V lost 3 bases, J lost 6 bases, and 12 bases lay in between. CDR1 and CDR2 (germline): GTSNPN, SVGIG (reference sequence). This CDR3 has 13 residues. CDR3 in amino acids: CAWSLRAGQPQHF. The DNA for the CDR3 is TGTGCCTGGAGCCTACGTGCGGGTCAGCCCCAGCATTTT.

The chain employs TRBV2 and TRBJ1-5, with a weak D call TRBD1 (6 bases). V was clipped by 5 bases and J by 4 bases, with 9 bases between them. The CDR3 has 13 amino acids. Germline lookup yields CDR1 SNHLY and CDR2 FYNNEI. CDR3 sequence (DNA): TGTGCCAGCAGTTCCGACAGGAATCAGCCCCAGCATTTT. Translating gives CASSSDRNQPQHF.

The rearrangement uses TRBV3-1 (or the pseudogene TRBV3-2) and TRBJ2-7, with a tentative D call TRBD2 (5 bases). The CDR3 is 12 residues long. V dropped 4 bases and J dropped 7 bases, with 11 bases sitting between them. The germline gives CDR1 LGHDT, CDR2 YNNKEL (reference sequence). This chain's CDR3 is CASSRMGVEQYF. In DNA form, the CDR3 reads TGTGCCAGCAGCCGGATGGGAGTAGAGCAGTACTTC.

V gene TRBV19 combines with J gene TRBJ1-4, with D hard to call. The CDR3 runs 14 residues. Deletions cut 3 bases from V and 8 bases from J, with 13 bases between. The germline V gene encodes CDR1 LNHDA and CDR2 SQIVND (reference sequence). The CDR3, as DNA: TGTGCCAGTAGTATCGGAGGTTTTAACGAAAAACTGTTTTTT. This codes for CASSIGGFNEKLFF.

The chain employs TRBV7-9 and TRBJ2-5, with 7 positions matching TRBD1. CDR1 is SEHNR, CDR2 FQNEAQ, per germline (reference sequence). The CDR3 contains 16 residues. The J segment lost 2 bases and the V segment lost 4 bases, leaving 10 bases of the junction unmatched. The CDR3 protein is CASSYGTAYPQETQYF. For the CDR3, the DNA is TGTGCCAGCAGCTACGGGACAGCCTATCCACAAGAGACCCAGTACTTC.

This sequence joins TRBV7-8 and TRBJ2-2, with 11 bases that match TRBD1. The CDR3 extends over 18 amino acids. Trimming cost V 4 bases and J 4 bases; bases outside gene matches: 11. Per the germline V gene, CDR1 is SGHVS and CDR2 is FQNEAQ. CDR3 coding DNA: TGTGCCAGCAGCTCGCAGATCTCCGGGACAGGGGGCACCGGGGAGCTGTTTTTT. This gives the protein CASSSQISGTGGTGELFF.

The rearrangement joins TRBV7-9 to TRBJ1-4; tentatively, D is TRBD1 (5 bases). The CDR3 loop spans 15 amino acids. Germline V CDR1 and CDR2: SEHNR, FQNEAQ (reference sequence). V dropped 1 base and J dropped 3 bases, with 9 bases sitting between them. The CDR3 nucleotides read TGTGCCAGCAGCTTAGTCAGGGCCTCTAATGAAAAACTGTTTTTT. The encoded protein is CASSLVRASNEKLFF.

The J gene is TRBJ2-7, the V gene TRBV28; D is ambiguous. CDR3 length equals 14 residues. Trimming stripped 5 bases from V and 2 bases from J, with 13 bases between. CDR1 and CDR2 from the germline V gene are MDHEN and SYDVKM. CDR3 nucleotide sequence: TGTGCCAGCAGTGGCCTGAGACATCCCTACGAGCAGTACTTC. Its protein product is CASSGLRHPYEQYF. The full variable domain, completed using reference TRBV28 and TRBJ2-7, is DVKVTQSSRYLVKRTGEKVFLECVQDMDHENMFWYRQDPGLGLRLIYFSYDVKMKEKGDIPEGYSVSREKKERFSLILESASTNQTSMYLCASSGLRHPYEQYFGPGTRLTVT.

The J gene is TRBJ1-4, the V gene TRBV9; 9 bases agree with TRBD1. The germline V gene has CDR1 SGDLS and CDR2 YYNGEE. The CDR3 runs to 14 residues. J gave up 14 bases and V 2 bases, and 10 bases lay outside the gene matches. DNA for the CDR3: TGTGCCAGCAGCGTTGGTACCGGGACAGGGAATCTGTTTTTT. Translating gives CASSVGTGTGNLFF.